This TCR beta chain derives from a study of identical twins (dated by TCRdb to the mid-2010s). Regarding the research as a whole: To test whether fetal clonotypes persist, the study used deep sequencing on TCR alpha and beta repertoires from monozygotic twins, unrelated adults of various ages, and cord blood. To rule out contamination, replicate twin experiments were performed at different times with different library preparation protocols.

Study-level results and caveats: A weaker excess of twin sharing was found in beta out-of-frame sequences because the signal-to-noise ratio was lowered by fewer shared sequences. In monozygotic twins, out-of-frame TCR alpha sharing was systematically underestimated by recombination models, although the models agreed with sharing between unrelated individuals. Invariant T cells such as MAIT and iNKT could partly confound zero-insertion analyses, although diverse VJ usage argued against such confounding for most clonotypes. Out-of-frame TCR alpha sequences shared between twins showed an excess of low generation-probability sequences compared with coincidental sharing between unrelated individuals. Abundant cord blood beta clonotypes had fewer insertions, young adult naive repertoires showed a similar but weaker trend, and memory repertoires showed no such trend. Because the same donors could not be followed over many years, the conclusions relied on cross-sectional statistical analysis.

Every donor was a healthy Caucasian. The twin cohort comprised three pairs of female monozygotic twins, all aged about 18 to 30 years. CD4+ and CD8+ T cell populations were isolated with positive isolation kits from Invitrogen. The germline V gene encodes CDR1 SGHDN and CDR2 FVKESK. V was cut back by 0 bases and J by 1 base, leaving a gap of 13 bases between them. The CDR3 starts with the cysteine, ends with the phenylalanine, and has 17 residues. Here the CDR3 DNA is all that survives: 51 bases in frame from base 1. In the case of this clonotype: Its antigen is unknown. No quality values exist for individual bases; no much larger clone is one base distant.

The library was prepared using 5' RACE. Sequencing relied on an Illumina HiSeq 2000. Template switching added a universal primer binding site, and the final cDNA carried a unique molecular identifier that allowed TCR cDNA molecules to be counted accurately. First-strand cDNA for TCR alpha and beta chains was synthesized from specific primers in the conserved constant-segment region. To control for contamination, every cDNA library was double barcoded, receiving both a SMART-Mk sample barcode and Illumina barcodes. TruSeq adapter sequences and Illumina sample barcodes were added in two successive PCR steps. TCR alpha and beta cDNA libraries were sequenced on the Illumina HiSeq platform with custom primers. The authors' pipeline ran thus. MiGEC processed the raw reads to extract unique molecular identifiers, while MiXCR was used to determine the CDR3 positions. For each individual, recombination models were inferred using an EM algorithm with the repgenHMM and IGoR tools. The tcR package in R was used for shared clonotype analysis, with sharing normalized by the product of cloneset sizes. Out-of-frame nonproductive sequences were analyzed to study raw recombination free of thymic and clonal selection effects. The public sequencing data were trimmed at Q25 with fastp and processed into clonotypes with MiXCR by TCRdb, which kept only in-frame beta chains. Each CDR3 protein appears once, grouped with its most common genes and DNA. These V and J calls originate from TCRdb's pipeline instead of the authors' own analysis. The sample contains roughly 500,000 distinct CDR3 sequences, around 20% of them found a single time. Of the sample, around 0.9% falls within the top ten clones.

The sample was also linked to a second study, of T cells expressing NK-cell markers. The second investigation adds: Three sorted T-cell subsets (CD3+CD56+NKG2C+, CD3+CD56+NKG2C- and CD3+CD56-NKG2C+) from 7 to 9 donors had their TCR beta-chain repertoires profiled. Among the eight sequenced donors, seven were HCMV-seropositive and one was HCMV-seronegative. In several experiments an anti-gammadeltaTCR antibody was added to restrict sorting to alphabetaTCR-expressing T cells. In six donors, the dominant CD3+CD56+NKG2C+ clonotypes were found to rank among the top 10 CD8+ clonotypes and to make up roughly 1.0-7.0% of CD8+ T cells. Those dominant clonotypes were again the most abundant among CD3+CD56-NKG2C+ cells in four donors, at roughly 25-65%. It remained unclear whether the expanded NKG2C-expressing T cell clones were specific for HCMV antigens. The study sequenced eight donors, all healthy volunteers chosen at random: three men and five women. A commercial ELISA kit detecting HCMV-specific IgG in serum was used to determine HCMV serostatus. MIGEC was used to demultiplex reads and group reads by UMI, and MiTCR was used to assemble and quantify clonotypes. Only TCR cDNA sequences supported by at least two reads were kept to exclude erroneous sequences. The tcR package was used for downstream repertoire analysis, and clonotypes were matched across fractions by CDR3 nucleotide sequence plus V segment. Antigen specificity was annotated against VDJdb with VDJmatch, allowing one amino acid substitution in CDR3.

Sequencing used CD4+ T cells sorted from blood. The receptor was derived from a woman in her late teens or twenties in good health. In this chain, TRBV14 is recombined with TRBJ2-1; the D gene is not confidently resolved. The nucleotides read TGTGCCAGCAGCCAAGAATCTGTCGAAAGATCCTACAATGAGCAGTTCTTC. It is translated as CASSQESVERSYNEQFF.